Sequencing of this T cell receptor beta chain was carried out in a study of control samples from healthy donors and cancer patients. The protocol was immunoSEQ multiplex PCR, while the TCRdb copy is restricted to in-frame clones and leaves out a portion. The repertoire includes 100,000 to 150,000 clones, about 90% of them detected once, and around 2% sits in the top ten. The sequence derives from a man between 18 and 29 years old in good health. The material sequenced was blood.

The CDR3 spells CASSFGQGHYGYTF. The CDR3 DNA reads TGTGCCAGCAGTTTTGGGCAGGGACACTATGGCTACACCTTC. The V gene is TRBV6-5, the J gene TRBJ1-2, with D tentatively TRBD1 (5 bases). In germline, CDR1 is MNHEY, CDR2 SVGAGI. Trimming took 4 bases from V and 3 from J, leaving 12 bases between them. The CDR3 is made up of 14 amino acids.